These 13 T cell receptor beta chains were sequenced from one sample in a study of blood T cell repertoires in COVID-19. The assay was immunoSEQ multiplex PCR, and TCRdb's table has in-frame clones only and misses some. Of around 64,000 clones listed, approximately 79% were seen once; the top ten hold around 3.2%. The sample consisted of peripheral blood. The origin of the receptors is a man aged 55 to 69 with acute or convalescent COVID-19.

This chain links TRBV7-9 with TRBJ1-1; D is possibly TRBD1 (5 bases). The germline CDR1 and CDR2 sequences are SEHNR and FQNEAQ (reference sequence). The CDR3 is 14 amino acids. Trimming left V 5 bases short and J 1 base short, with 11 bases between. CDR3 sequence reads: CASSPRQRNTEAFF. The CDR3 DNA reads TGTGCCAGCAGCCCTCGACAGAGGAACACTGAAGCTTTCTTT.

The chain combines TRBV19 with TRBJ2-1; 7 nucleotides align to TRBD2. V shed 4 bases, J shed 9 bases, and the junction held 9 bases outside the gene matches. The CDR3 is made up of 14 amino acids. CDR1 and CDR2 (germline): LNHDA, SQIVND (reference sequence). For the CDR3, the DNA is TGTGCCAGTAGTAGGGGGAGGGCCTTGGGTGAGCAGTTCTTC. Translating gives CASSRGRALGEQFF.

On this clone: At the DNA level, this CDR3 is encoded by other sequences in the same sample as well. V gene TRBV19 combines with J gene TRBJ1-1, with 8 bases lining up with TRBD1. In germline, CDR1 is LNHDA, CDR2 SQIVND (reference sequence). Trimming took 4 bases from V and 5 from J; bases not matched to a gene: 6. The CDR3 is 14 amino acids. In DNA, the CDR3 is TGTGCCAGTAGTACTGGACAGGGTTGGACTGAAGCTTTCTTT. As protein: CASSTGQGWTEAFF.

The rearrangement joins TRBV9 to TRBJ2-1, with 10 bases matching TRBD2. Germline values: CDR1 SGDLS, CDR2 YYNGEE. The CDR3 is 15 residues long. V gave up 3 bases and J gave up 6 bases; unmatched junction bases: 6. CDR3 sequence (DNA): TGTGCCAGCAGCGCCGGTCTAGCGGGAGTCAATGAGCAGTTCTTC. Translation gives CASSAGLAGVNEQFF.

Only one count was recorded for this clone. The chain couples TRBV18 to TRBJ1-3; the D is unclear. The V and J ends lost 3 bases and 1 base respectively, with 10 bases between them. The germline CDR1 and CDR2 sequences are KGHSH and LQKENI. The CDR3 runs 15 residues. The CDR3 reads CASSPTGGSGNTIYF. CDR3 DNA sequence: TGTGCCAGCTCACCCACCGGAGGATCTGGAAACACCATATATTTT.

The chain has TRBV4-1 and TRBJ2-1, with D perhaps matching TRBD2 (6 bases). Trimming left V 6 bases short and J 2 bases short, with 14 bases between. CDR1 MGHRA and CDR2 YSYEKL come from the germline V gene. This CDR3 spans 15 amino acids. CDR3 in DNA: TGCGCCAGCAGTTCGGGAGCAGGCCCCTACAATGAGCAGTTCTTC. Translated, it gives CASSSGAGPYNEQFF.

This chain joins TRBV7-2 and TRBJ2-7, with TRBD1 identical over 10 bases. This CDR3 is built from 14 residues. Looked up from germline, CDR1 is SGHTA and CDR2 is FQGNSA. Trimming at V came to 3 bases and at J to 5 bases, leaving 4 bases not matched to a gene. Here the CDR3 reads CASSFPTGGHEQYF. The CDR3, as DNA: TGTGCCAGCAGCTTCCCGACAGGGGGCCACGAGCAGTACTTC. Full variable domain (remainder filled in from reference TRBV7-2 and TRBJ2-7): GAGVSQSPSNKVTEKGKDVELRCDPISGHTALYWYRQSLGQGLEFLIYFQGNSAPDKSGLPSDRFSAERTGGSVSTLTIQRTQQEDSAVYLCASSFPTGGHEQYFGPGTRLTVT.

This chain joins TRBV5-4 and TRBJ2-6; D may be TRBD1 (5 bases). Germline V lookup: CDR1 SGHNT, CDR2 YYREEE (reference sequence). The CDR3 totals 15 residues. Trimming cost V 2 bases and J 4 bases, with 10 bases left between them. The CDR3 reads CASSFPRAGANVLTF. The DNA of the CDR3 is TGTGCCAGCAGCTTCCCCAGGGCCGGGGCCAACGTCCTGACTTTC.

The chain uses TRBV4-2 and TRBJ1-2; no definite D call. V lost 1 base to trimming and J lost 0 bases, with 9 bases between them. Per the germline V gene, CDR1 is LGHNA and CDR2 is YNFKEQ. The CDR3 spans 15 residues. CDR3 loop: CASSQGREPNYGYTF. In nucleotides, the CDR3 is TGTGCCAGCAGCCAAGGAAGGGAGCCTAACTATGGCTACACCTTC.

This sequence joins TRBV11-3 and TRBJ2-1; 7 positions agree with TRBD2. Germline V gene lookup returns CDR1 SGHNT and CDR2 YENEEA. The CDR3 covers 16 residues. Trimming removed 5 bases from V and 7 bases from J; junction bases left unmatched: 14. In DNA, the CDR3 is TGTGCCAGCAGCCCAAGAGGGGCGGGAGCGGGGAATGAGCAGTTCTTC. Its protein product is CASSPRGAGAGNEQFF.

This clone has ten or more counts. J is TRBJ2-3 and V is TRBV18, with D tentatively TRBD1 (6 bases). Germline loops: CDR1 KGHSH, CDR2 LQKENI. Trimming pared 2 bases from V and 6 bases from J, leaving 9 bases between. CDR3 length equals 13 residues. DNA of the CDR3: TGTGCCAGCTCACCAGGGGGCTGGGATACGCAGTATTTT. This translates into CASSPGGWDTQYF.

The rearrangement uses TRBV18 and TRBJ1-3, with TRBD1 matching 7 bases. Germline V gene lookup returns CDR1 KGHSH and CDR2 LQKENI. This CDR3 has 15 amino acids. V shed 1 base, J shed 3 bases, and the junction held 3 bases outside the gene matches. CDR3 nucleotide sequence: TGTGCCAGCTCACCACAGGGGGCTGGTGGAAACACCATATATTTT. Residues: CASSPQGAGGNTIYF.

This clone has a single count. The chain is built from TRBV19 and TRBJ1-1; TRBD1 agrees at 7 bases. CDR1 and CDR2 (germline): LNHDA, SQIVND (reference sequence). The CDR3 is 16 amino acids. The V and J ends lost 5 bases and 0 bases, in that order; junction bases with no gene match: 9. The CDR3 region is CASSPQQGLLNTEAFF. CDR3 DNA sequence: TGTGCCAGTAGTCCCCAACAGGGGCTCCTGAACACTGAAGCTTTCTTT.